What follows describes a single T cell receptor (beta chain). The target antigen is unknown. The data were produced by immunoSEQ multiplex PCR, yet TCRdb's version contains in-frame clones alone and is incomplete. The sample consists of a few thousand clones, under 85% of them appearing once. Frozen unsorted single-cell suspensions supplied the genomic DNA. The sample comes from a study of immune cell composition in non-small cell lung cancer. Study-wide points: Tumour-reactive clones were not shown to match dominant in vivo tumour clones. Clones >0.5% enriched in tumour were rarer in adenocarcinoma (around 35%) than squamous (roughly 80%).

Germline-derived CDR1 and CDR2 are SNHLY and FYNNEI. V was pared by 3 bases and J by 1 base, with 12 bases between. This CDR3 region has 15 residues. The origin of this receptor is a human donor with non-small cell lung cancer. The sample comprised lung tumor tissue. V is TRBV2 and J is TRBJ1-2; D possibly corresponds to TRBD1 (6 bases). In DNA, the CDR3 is TGTGCCAGCAGTGAGGGGGACACGAGTAACTATGGCTACACCTTC. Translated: CASSEGDTSNYGYTF.